The clone carrying this T cell receptor beta chain was seen only once. Its antigen is as yet unknown. Here immunoSEQ multiplex PCR was the method, and the copy in TCRdb shows in-frame clones only, minus some. The profile covers 80,000 or so clones, with about 90% appearing a single time and about 1.6% taken by the ten largest. This record comes from a study of T cell responses to AZD1222 COVID-19 vaccine. V shed 3 bases and J shed 5 bases, with 16 bases lying between them. The length of the CDR3 is 16 residues. CDR1 is WSHSY and CDR2 is SAAADI in the germline V gene. Study results and caveats: Regions left unmutated in variants are reportedly the target of nearly half of spike-specific TCRs. Among those given AZD1222, only five or six were seropositive at baseline.

The receptor's source is an adult in good health. Sequences were derived from peripheral blood, sampled on day 0 of AZD1222 vaccination. This chain joins TRBV10-2 and TRBJ2-2; perhaps TRBD1 as D (6 bases). CDR3 bases: TGCGCCAGCAGTGACCCCGGGACATCGTATACCGGGGAGCTGTTTTTT. It translates to CASSDPGTSYTGELFF.